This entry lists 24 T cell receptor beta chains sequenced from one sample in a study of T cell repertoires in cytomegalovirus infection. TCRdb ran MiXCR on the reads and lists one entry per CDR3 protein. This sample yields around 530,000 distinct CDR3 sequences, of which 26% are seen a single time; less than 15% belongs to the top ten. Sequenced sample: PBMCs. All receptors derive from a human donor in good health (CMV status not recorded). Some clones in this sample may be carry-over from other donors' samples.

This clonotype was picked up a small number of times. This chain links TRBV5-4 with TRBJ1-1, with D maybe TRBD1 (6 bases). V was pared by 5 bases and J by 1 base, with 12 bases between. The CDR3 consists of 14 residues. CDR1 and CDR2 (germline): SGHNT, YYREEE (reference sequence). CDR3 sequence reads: CASRRRQENTEAFF. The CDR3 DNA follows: TGTGCCAGCAGGCGGAGACAGGAGAACACTGAAGCTTTCTTT.

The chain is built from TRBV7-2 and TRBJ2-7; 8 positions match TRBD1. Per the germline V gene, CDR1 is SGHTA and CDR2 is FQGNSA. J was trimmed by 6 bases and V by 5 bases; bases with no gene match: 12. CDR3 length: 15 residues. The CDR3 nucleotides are TGTGCCAGCAGCCCACAGGGGGGCAGGGGAGGCGAGCAGTACTTC. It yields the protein CASSPQGGRGGEQYF.

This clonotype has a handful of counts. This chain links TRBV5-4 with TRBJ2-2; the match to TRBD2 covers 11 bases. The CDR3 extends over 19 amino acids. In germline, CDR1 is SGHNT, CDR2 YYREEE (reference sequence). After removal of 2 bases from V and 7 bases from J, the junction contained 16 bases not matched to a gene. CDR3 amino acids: CASSFGGGSGRAEGGELFF. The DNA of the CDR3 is TGTGCCAGCAGCTTTGGTGGTGGTAGCGGGAGGGCCGAAGGCGGGGAGCTGTTTTTT.

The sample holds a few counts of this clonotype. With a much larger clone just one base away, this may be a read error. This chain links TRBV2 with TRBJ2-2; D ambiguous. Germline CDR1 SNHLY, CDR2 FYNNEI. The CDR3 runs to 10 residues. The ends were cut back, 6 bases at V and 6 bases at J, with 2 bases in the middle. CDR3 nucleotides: TGTGCCAGCAGGGCCGGGGAGCTGTTTTTT. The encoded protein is CASRAGELFF.

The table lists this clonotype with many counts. The CDR3 nucleotides read TGTGCCAGCAGCTTAAGAGCTTCAGGGAGCTCCTACGAGCAGTACTTC. Encoded protein: CASSLRASGSSYEQYF. The chain links TRBV7-2 to TRBJ2-7; D possibly uses TRBD1 or TRBD2 (5 bases each). Between the trimmed V and J ends, which lost 2 bases and 0 bases, there was a span of 14 bases. This CDR3 spans 16 amino acids. Germline CDR1 SGHTA, CDR2 FQGNSA.

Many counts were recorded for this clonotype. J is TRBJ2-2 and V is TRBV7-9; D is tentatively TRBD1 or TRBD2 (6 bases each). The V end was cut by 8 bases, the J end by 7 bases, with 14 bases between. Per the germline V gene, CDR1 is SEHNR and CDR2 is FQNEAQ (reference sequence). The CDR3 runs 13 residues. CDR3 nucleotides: TGTGCCAGCCACCACGGAGGGGGCGGGGAGCTGTTTTTT. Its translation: CASHHGGGGELFF.

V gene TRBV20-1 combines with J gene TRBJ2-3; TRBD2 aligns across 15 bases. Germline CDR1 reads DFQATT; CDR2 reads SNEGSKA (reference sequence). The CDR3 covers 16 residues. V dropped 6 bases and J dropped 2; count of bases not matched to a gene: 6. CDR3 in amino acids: CSAAGTSGRPTDTQYF. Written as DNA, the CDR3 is TGCAGTGCGGCCGGGACTAGCGGGAGGCCCACAGATACGCAGTATTTT.

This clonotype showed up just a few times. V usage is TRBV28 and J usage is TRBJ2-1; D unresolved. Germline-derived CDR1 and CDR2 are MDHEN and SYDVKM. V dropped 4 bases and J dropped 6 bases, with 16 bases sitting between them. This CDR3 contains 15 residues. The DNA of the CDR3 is TGTGCCAGCAGTTCTGCCGGTAACGCCATCAATGAGCAGTTCTTC. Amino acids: CASSSAGNAINEQFF. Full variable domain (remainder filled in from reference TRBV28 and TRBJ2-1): DVKVTQSSRYLVKRTGEKVFLECVQDMDHENMFWYRQDPGLGLRLIYFSYDVKMKEKGDIPEGYSVSREKKERFSLILESASTNQTSMYLCASSSAGNAINEQFFGPGTRLTVL.

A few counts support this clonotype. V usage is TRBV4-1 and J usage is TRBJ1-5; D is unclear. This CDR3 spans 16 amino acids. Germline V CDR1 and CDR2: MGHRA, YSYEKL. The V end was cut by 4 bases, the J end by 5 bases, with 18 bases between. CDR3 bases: TGCGCCAGCAGCCCGACGGAGGCGGGCGGGCATCAGCCCCAGCATTTT. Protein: CASSPTEAGGHQPQHF.

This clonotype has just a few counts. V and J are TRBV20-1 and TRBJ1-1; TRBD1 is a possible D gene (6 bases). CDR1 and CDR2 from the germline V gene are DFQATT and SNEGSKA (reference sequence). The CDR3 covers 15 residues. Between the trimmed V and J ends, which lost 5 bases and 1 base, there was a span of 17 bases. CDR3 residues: CSAVGLGGPNTEAFF. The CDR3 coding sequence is TGCAGTGCTGTGGGACTCGGGGGGCCGAACACTGAAGCTTTCTTT.

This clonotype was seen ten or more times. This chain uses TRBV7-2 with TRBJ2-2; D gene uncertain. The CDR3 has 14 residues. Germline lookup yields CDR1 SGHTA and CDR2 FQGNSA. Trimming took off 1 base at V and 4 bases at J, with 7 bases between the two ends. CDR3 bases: TGTGCCAGCAGCTTAGACTGGACCACCGGGGAGCTGTTTTTT. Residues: CASSLDWTTGELFF.

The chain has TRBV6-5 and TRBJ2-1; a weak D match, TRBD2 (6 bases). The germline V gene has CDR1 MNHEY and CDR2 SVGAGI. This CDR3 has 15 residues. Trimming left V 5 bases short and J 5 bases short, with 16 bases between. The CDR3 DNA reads TGTGCCAGCAGTCCCTGGCGGGATGTCAACAATGAGCAGTTCTTC. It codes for CASSPWRDVNNEQFF.

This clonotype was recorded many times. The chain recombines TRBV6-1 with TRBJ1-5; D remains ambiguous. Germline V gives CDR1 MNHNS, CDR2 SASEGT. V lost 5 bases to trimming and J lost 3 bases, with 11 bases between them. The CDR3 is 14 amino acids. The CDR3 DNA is TGTGCCAGCAGTCCCGGGCGGACCAATCAGCCCCAGCATTTT. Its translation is CASSPGRTNQPQHF.

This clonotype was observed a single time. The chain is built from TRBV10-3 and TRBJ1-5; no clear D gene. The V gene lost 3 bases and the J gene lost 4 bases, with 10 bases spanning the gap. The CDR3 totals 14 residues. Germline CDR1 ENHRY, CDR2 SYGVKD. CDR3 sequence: CAISDVQLNQPQHF. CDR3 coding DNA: TGTGCCATCAGTGACGTGCAGCTAAATCAGCCCCAGCATTTT.

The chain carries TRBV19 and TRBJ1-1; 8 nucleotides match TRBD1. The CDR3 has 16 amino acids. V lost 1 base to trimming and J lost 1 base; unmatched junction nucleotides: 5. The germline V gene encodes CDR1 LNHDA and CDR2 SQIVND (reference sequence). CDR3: CASSIVVGQENTEAFF. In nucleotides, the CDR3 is TGTGCCAGTAGTATAGTAGTGGGACAGGAGAACACTGAAGCTTTCTTT.

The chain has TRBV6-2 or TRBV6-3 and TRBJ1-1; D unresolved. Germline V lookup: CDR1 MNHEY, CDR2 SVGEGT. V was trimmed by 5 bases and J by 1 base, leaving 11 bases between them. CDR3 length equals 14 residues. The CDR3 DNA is TGTGCCAGCAGTACGGTCGGGCAGAACACTGAAGCTTTCTTT. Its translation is CASSTVGQNTEAFF.

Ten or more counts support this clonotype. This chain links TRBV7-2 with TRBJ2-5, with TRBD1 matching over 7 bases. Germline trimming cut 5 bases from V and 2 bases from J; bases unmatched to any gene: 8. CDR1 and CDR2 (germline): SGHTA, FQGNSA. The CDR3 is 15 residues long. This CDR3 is CASSLPPGQQETQYF. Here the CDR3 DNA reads TGTGCCAGCAGCCTCCCCCCGGGACAGCAAGAGACCCAGTACTTC.

The CDR3 DNA reads TGTGCCAGCAGTCCTATTACCGGGACGGCCGGGGAAGCATATAGCACAGATACGCAGTATTTT. Its protein product is CASSPITGTAGEAYSTDTQYF. J is TRBJ2-3 and V is TRBV27, with D perhaps being TRBD1 or TRBD2 (5 bases each). Germline V gene data show CDR1 as MNHEY and CDR2 as SMNVEV (reference sequence). The CDR3 contains 21 residues. The V end lost 5 bases, the J end lost 0 bases, and 30 bases lay between the germline ends.

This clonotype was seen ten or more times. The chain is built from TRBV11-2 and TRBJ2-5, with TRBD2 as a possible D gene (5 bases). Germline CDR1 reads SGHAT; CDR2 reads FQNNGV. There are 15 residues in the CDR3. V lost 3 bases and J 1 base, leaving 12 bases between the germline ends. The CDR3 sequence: CASSFMLTTQETQYF. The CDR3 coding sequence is TGTGCCAGCAGCTTCATGCTGACTACCCAAGAGACCCAGTACTTC. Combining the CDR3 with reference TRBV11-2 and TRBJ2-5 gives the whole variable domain EAGVAQSPRYKIIEKRQSVAFWCNPISGHATLYWYQQILGQGPKLLIQFQNNGVVDDSQLPKDRFSAERLKGVDSTLKIQPAKLEDSAVYLCASSFMLTTQETQYFGPGTRLLVL.

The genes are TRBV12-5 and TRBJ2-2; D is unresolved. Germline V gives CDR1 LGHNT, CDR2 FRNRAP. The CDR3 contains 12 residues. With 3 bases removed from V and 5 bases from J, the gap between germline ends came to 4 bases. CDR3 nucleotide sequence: TGTGCTAGTGGTTTAAGGACCGGGGAGCTGTTTTTT. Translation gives CASGLRTGELFF.

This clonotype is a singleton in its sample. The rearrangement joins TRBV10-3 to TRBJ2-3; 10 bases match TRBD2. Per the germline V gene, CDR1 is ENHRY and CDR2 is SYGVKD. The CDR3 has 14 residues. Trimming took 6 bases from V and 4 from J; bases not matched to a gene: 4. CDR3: CAIRASGRPDTQYF. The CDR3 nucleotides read TGTGCCATCAGGGCTAGCGGGAGACCAGATACGCAGTATTTT.

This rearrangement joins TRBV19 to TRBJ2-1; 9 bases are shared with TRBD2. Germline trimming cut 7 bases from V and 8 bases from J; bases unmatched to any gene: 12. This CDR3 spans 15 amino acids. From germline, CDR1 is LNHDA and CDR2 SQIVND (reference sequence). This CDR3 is CASTAQVAGVDEQFF. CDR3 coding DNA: TGTGCCAGTACTGCCCAGGTAGCGGGAGTCGATGAGCAGTTCTTC.

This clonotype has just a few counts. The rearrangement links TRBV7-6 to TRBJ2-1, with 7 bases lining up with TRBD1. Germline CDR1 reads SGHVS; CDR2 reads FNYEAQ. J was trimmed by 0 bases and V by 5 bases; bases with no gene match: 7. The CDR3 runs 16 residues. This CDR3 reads CASSRPRGSSYNEQFF. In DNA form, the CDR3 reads TGTGCCAGCAGCCGTCCCAGGGGGAGCTCCTACAATGAGCAGTTCTTC.

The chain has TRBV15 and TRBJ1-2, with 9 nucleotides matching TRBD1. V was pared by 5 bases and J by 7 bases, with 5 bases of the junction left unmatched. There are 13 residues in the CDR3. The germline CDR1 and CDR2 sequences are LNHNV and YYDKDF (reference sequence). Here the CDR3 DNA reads TGTGCCACCAGCTCACAGGGGGCGGGTGGCTACACCTTC. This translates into CATSSQGAGGYTF.